One sample yielded the 26 T cell receptor beta chains listed below, sequenced in a study of patients and donors after allogeneic stem cell transplantation (dated by TCRdb to 2018 to 2020). The library was prepared using RT-PCR. Sequencing used a NextSeq 550. TCRdb took the public reads, trimmed them with fastp at Q25, ran MiXCR for clone calling and kept in-frame beta chains. Rows are combined by CDR3 protein, so each entry shows the most common genes and DNA. A total of 920,000 or so distinct CDR3 sequences appear in this sample, under 20% of them only once. Clones ranked in the top ten supply under 6.5% of the sample. The sequenced sample consisted of blood, either unsorted or a sorted T cell fraction (not recorded which). The source of these receptors is a human donor who was either an allogeneic HSCT recipient or a stem cell or donor lymphocyte infusion donor (not recorded which). It is not recorded whose cells these are; they may come from a transplant donor.

The chain links TRBV18 to TRBJ1-1; possibly TRBD1 for D (6 bases). This CDR3 contains 16 residues. Germline CDR1 is KGHSH and CDR2 is LQKENI. Trimming left V 6 bases short and J 0 bases short, with 17 bases between. For the CDR3, the DNA is TGTGCCAGCTCCCCCAGGGGCAGAAACATGAACACTGAAGCTTTCTTT. Amino acid sequence: CASSPRGRNMNTEAFF.

This clonotype has only a few counts. The rearrangement uses TRBV5-1 and TRBJ2-3; 9 nucleotides agree with TRBD2. Germline lookup yields CDR1 SGHRS and CDR2 YFSETQ. V gave up 4 bases and J gave up 3 bases; unmatched junction bases: 9. The CDR3 is 16 residues long. CDR3 region: CASSPGTGLATDTQYF. DNA for the CDR3: TGCGCCAGCAGCCCGGGAACGGGACTAGCAACAGATACGCAGTATTTT. Variable domain in full (rest from reference TRBV5-1 and TRBJ2-3): KAGVTQTPRYLIKTRGQQVTLSCSPISGHRSVSWYQQTPGQGLQFLFEYFSETQRNKGNFPGRFSGRQFSNSRSEMNVSTLELGDSALYLCASSPGTGLATDTQYFGPGTRLTVL.

V gene TRBV12-3 or TRBV12-4 combines with J gene TRBJ2-1; D may match TRBD1 or TRBD2 (5 bases each). Trimming cost V 1 base and J 8 bases, with 18 bases left between them. The CDR3 totals 16 residues. CDR3 amino acids: CASSLEGTKFTDEQFF. CDR3 sequence (DNA): TGTGCCAGCAGTTTAGAGGGGACCAAATTTACCGATGAGCAGTTCTTC.

V is TRBV7-9 and J is TRBJ1-3, with D possibly being TRBD1 (6 bases). In germline, CDR1 is SEHNR, CDR2 FQNEAQ (reference sequence). The V and J ends lost 3 bases and 0 bases respectively, with 15 bases between them. This CDR3 contains 17 residues. CDR3 nucleotides: TGTGCCAGCAGCTTGGGGGCGCGGCTGAGCTCTGGAAACACCATATATTTT. Translation: CASSLGARLSSGNTIYF.

The table lists this clonotype with many counts. The chain links TRBV12-5 to TRBJ2-1; possible D gene TRBD1, 6 bases. Trimming pared 2 bases from V and 10 bases from J, leaving 12 bases between. Germline assignment: CDR1 LGHNT and CDR2 FRNRAP. CDR3 length: 13 residues. The DNA of the CDR3 is TGTGCTAGTGGTTTGTCAACAGGGTACGAGCAGTTCTTC. It is translated as CASGLSTGYEQFF.

The V gene is TRBV7-9, the J gene TRBJ2-7; D not certain. V shed 7 bases and J shed 0 bases, with 7 bases lying between them. The CDR3 contains 12 residues. The V gene's germline CDR1 is SEHNR and CDR2 FQNEAQ (reference sequence). The CDR3 is CASTDGSYEQYF. The CDR3 region has the DNA TGTGCCAGCACGGACGGCTCCTACGAGCAGTACTTC. Together with reference TRBV7-9 and TRBJ2-7, the CDR3 gives the full variable domain: DTGVSQNPRHKITKRGQNVTFRCDPISEHNRLYWYRQTLGQGPEFLTYFQNEAQLEKSRLLSDRFSAERPKGSFSTLEIQRTEQGDSAMYLCASTDGSYEQYFGPGTRLTVT.

This clonotype was picked up a small number of times. This chain uses TRBV12-3 or TRBV12-4 with TRBJ1-2, with D unclear. The CDR3 has 12 amino acids. The V and J ends lost 6 bases and 4 bases respectively, with 9 bases between them. CDR3 residues: CASSSEFYGYTF. The CDR3 coding sequence is TGTGCCAGCAGCTCAGAGTTCTATGGCTACACCTTC.

This clonotype was picked up a small number of times. The gene calls are TRBV11-1 and TRBJ1-5; 7 nucleotides line up with TRBD1. CDR1 is SGHAT and CDR2 is FQDESV in the germline V gene (reference sequence). V shed 0 bases, J shed 1 base, and the junction held 9 bases outside the gene matches. The CDR3 has 18 amino acids. The CDR3 DNA reads as TGTGCCAGCAGCTTAGCGAAAAACAGGGGTTGGAGCAATCAGCCCCAGCATTTT. Its protein product is CASSLAKNRGWSNQPQHF.

This clonotype was detected only a few times. The genes are TRBV5-1 and TRBJ2-2; D perhaps matches TRBD2 (6 bases). Germline V CDR1 and CDR2: SGHRS, YFSETQ. Trimming removed 0 bases from V and 0 bases from J, with 12 bases in between. The CDR3 covers 17 residues. CDR3 loop: CASSLDLRGTNTGELFF. DNA of the CDR3: TGCGCCAGCAGCTTGGACCTGCGGGGAACGAACACCGGGGAGCTGTTTTTT.

This chain joins TRBV5-1 and TRBJ2-5; TRBD2 aligns across 12 bases. Germline V lookup: CDR1 SGHRS, CDR2 YFSETQ. This CDR3 is 16 amino acids long. J was trimmed by 4 bases and V by 6 bases; bases with no gene match: 10. Written as DNA, the CDR3 is TGCGCCAGCACTAGCGGGGGGGCTCGGATCAGAGAGACCCAGTACTTC. Translation: CASTSGGARIRETQYF.

This clonotype came up a few times. This chain uses TRBV27 with TRBJ2-3; no clear D. Germline CDR1 reads MNHEY; CDR2 reads SMNVEV (reference sequence). Deletions cut 2 bases from V and 6 bases from J, with 9 bases between. CDR3 length: 13 residues. The CDR3 DNA follows: TGTGCCAGCAGTTTAGGTCCGGTCGATACGCAGTATTTT. Protein: CASSLGPVDTQYF.

This clonotype is a singleton in its sample. V gene TRBV5-5 combines with J gene TRBJ2-1; D ambiguous. CDR3 length: 13 residues. V gave up 4 bases and J gave up 10 bases, with 15 bases separating them. CDR1 is SGHKS, CDR2 YYEKEE, per germline (reference sequence). CDR3 DNA sequence: TGTGCCAGCAGCCCCATCGGGTATAGGGAGCAGTTCTTC. Translating gives CASSPIGYREQFF.

The chain couples TRBV5-1 to TRBJ2-5; TRBD2 might be the D (6 bases). The CDR3 loop spans 15 amino acids. Per germline, CDR1 SGHRS and CDR2 YFSETQ. V was trimmed by 0 bases and J by 2 bases, leaving 11 bases between them. This CDR3 reads CASSLGGRTQETQYF. The CDR3 bases are TGCGCCAGCAGCTTGGGGGGGAGGACGCAAGAGACCCAGTACTTC.

The V and J genes are TRBV24-1 and TRBJ2-3; a possible D gene is TRBD2 (5 bases). This CDR3 contains 15 residues. Germline V lookup: CDR1 KGHDR, CDR2 SFDVKD. V dropped 0 bases and J dropped 4 bases, with 10 bases sitting between them. Written as DNA, the CDR3 is TGTGCCACCAGTGATTTGGAGGGAGTCTCAGATACGCAGTATTTT. This sequence encodes CATSDLEGVSDTQYF.

The chain carries TRBV5-5 and TRBJ2-7; D gene uncertain. Looked up from germline, CDR1 is SGHKS and CDR2 is YYEKEE (reference sequence). Trimming pared 4 bases from V and 6 bases from J, leaving 26 bases between. The CDR3 totals 17 residues. For the CDR3, the DNA is TGTGCCAGCAGCCCCCAAAGCCGGGCCAACTCCCCTCTCGAGCAGTACTTC. This encodes CASSPQSRANSPLEQYF. Together with reference TRBV5-5 and TRBJ2-7, the CDR3 gives the full variable domain: DAGVTQSPTHLIKTRGQQVTLRCSPISGHKSVSWYQQVLGQGPQFIFQYYEKEERGRGNFPDRFSARQFPNYSSELNVNALLLGDSALYLCASSPQSRANSPLEQYFGPGTRLTVT.

This clonotype showed up just a few times. This sequence joins TRBV7-9 and TRBJ2-2; TRBD2 matches at 7 bases. The CDR3 totals 16 residues. V trimming: 4 bases; J trimming: 7 bases; junction bases outside the gene matches: 12. The germline gives CDR1 SEHNR, CDR2 FQNEAQ (reference sequence). In nucleotides, the CDR3 is TGTGCCAGCAGCTCCCGTTTTGGGAGGGCCGGCGGGGAGCTGTTTTTT. It translates to CASSSRFGRAGGELFF. Combining the CDR3 with reference TRBV7-9 and TRBJ2-2 gives the whole variable domain DTGVSQNPRHKITKRGQNVTFRCDPISEHNRLYWYRQTLGQGPEFLTYFQNEAQLEKSRLLSDRFSAERPKGSFSTLEIQRTEQGDSAMYLCASSSRFGRAGGELFFGEGSRLTVL.

The chain is built from TRBV25-1 and TRBJ2-5; D not resolved. Germline assignment: CDR1 MGHDK and CDR2 SYGVNS. This CDR3 has 12 residues. Trimming took off 6 bases at V and 6 bases at J, with 11 bases between the two ends. Written as DNA, the CDR3 is TGTGCCAGCAGGGACGTGACGAAGACCCAGTACTTC. This translates into CASRDVTKTQYF.

There are a few counts of this clonotype. The gene calls are TRBV20-1 and TRBJ1-1; no definite D call. Per germline, CDR1 DFQATT and CDR2 SNEGSKA (reference sequence). V was trimmed by 6 bases and J by 3 bases, leaving 14 bases between them. This CDR3 is built from 13 residues. The chain's CDR3 is CSARTGIHTEAFF. CDR3 nucleotides: TGCAGTGCCAGAACCGGGATTCACACTGAAGCTTTCTTT.

This clonotype was counted only a few times. The chain uses TRBV29-1 and TRBJ1-2; D gene unclear. From germline, CDR1 is SQVTM and CDR2 ANQGSEA. The CDR3 loop spans 12 amino acids. V was shortened by 1 base and J by 3 bases, with 6 bases between the two germline ends. The chain's CDR3 is CSVEGADYGYTF. The DNA for the CDR3 is TGCAGCGTTGAAGGGGCAGACTATGGCTACACCTTC.

The sample holds a few counts of this clonotype. J is TRBJ2-3 and V is TRBV10-3; 11 bases are a match to TRBD1. In germline, CDR1 is ENHRY, CDR2 SYGVKD. CDR3 size: 18 residues. The junction had 6 bases not matched to a gene; V was cut back by 0 bases and J by 1 base. The CDR3 spells CAISESPGQGVGTDTQYF. The CDR3 coding sequence is TGTGCCATCAGTGAGTCTCCGGGACAGGGGGTCGGCACAGATACGCAGTATTTT.

This clonotype turned up a few times. This chain links TRBV5-1 with TRBJ1-4; possible D gene TRBD1, 5 bases. Germline loops: CDR1 SGHRS, CDR2 YFSETQ. V dropped 0 bases and J dropped 3 bases, with 9 bases sitting between them. This CDR3 is 15 amino acids long. CDR3 coding DNA: TGCGCCAGCAGCTTGGCCCAGGGTTCTAATGAAAAACTGTTTTTT. Amino acids: CASSLAQGSNEKLFF.

The rearrangement links TRBV4-1 to TRBJ1-2; 8 bases map to TRBD1. V was pared by 3 bases and J by 2 bases, with 8 bases of the junction left unmatched. The CDR3 has 16 amino acids. Germline loops: CDR1 MGHRA, CDR2 YSYEKL. The CDR3 here is CASSQGGTGYNYGYTF. The CDR3 bases are TGCGCCAGCAGCCAGGGGGGGACAGGCTACAACTATGGCTACACCTTC.

This clonotype was seen a few times. This chain connects TRBV27 to TRBJ2-7, with D hard to call. Trimming removed 8 bases at V and 6 bases at J, with 11 bases between. The CDR3 covers 11 residues. The germline V gene has CDR1 MNHEY and CDR2 SMNVEV (reference sequence). The CDR3 region has the DNA TGTGCCAGCCCTAGGTGGAGCGAGCAGTACTTC. Protein product: CASPRWSEQYF.

Only a few counts were recorded for this clonotype. The V gene is TRBV6-5, the J gene TRBJ1-1, with TRBD1 matching 8 bases. There are 16 residues in the CDR3. CDR1 is MNHEY, CDR2 SVGAGI, per germline. The V gene end was trimmed by 2 bases and the J gene end by 5 bases; junction bases not matched to a gene: 10. The CDR3 nucleotides read TGTGCCAGCAGTTACCCCGGGACAGGAAGAAAAACTGAAGCTTTCTTT. Amino acids: CASSYPGTGRKTEAFF.

This clonotype turned up a few times. This chain joins TRBV21-1 and TRBJ2-1. TRBV21-1 is recorded as a pseudogene. CDR3 length: 13 residues. CDR3 sequence (DNA): TGTGCCAGCCGGCATCAGGCCTACAATGAGCAGTTCTTC. Protein: CASRHQAYNEQFF.

In its sample, this clonotype was seen a few times. This CDR3 is CSVRGYTEAFF. In nucleotides, the CDR3 is TGCAGCGTGAGGGGTTACACTGAAGCTTTCTTT. The genes are TRBV29-1 and TRBJ1-1, with D perhaps TRBD1 (5 bases). The germline V and J ends were trimmed by 6 bases and 3 bases, with 8 bases remaining between them. The CDR3 runs to 11 residues. Germline-derived CDR1 and CDR2 are SQVTM and ANQGSEA.